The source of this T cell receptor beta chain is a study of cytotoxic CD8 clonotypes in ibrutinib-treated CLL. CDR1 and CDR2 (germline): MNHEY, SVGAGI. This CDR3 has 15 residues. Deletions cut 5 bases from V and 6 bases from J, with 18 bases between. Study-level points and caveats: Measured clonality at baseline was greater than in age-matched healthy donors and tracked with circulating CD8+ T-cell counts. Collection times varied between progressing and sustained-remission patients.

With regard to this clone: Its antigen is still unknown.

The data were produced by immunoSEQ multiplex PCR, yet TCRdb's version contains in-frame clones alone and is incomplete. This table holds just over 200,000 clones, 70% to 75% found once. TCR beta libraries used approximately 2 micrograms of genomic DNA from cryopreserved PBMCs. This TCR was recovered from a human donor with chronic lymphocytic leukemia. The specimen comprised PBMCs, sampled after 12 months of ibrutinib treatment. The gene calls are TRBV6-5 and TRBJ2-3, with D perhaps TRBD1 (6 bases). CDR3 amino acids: CASSTPRGKKDTQYF. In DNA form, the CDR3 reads TGTGCCAGCAGTACCCCTAGGGGGAAGAAGGATACGCAGTATTTT.